A selection of T cell receptor beta chains follows, all from one sample in a study of glioma-infiltrating T cells. MiXCR was run by TCRdb on the multiplex PCR reads, yielding one entry per CDR3 protein. The table includes about 140,000 distinct CDR3 sequences, approximately 40% detected once. The sequenced material came from glioma tissue, nonneoplastic brain tissue, or PBMCs (not recorded which). These receptors originate from a human donor with low-grade glioma or glioblastoma, undergoing nonglioma brain surgery, or in good health (not recorded which). The CDR3 runs from the conserved cysteine through the conserved F or W. D genes are given only for firm matches. Size tells how often a clone was seen (once, few, many) or the class of an expanded clone, and some rows leave it out.

>TRBV6-1|TRBD1|few|TRBJ2-1
CASSTGQFSYNEQFF
TGTGCCAGCAGCACGGGACAGTTCTCCTACAATGAGCAGTTCTTC
>TRBV20-1|-|many|TRBJ1-3
CSARAQGNTIYF
TGCAGTGCTAGAGCACAGGGAAACACCATATATTTT
>TRBV4-2|-|-|TRBJ2-1
CASSQDLRGIYNEQFF
TGTGCCAGCAGCCAAGATCTACGCGGGATCTACAATGAGCAGTTCTTC
>TRBV24-1|-|-|TRBJ1-2
CATSDLDGYTF
TGTGCCACCAGTGATTTGGATGGCTACACCTTC
>TRBV4-2|TRBD2|-|TRBJ2-7
CASSRELAGGTSYEQYF
TGTGCCAGCAGCCGAGAACTAGCGGGGGGAACATCCTACGAGCAGTACTTC
>TRBV14|-|many|TRBJ2-7
CASSHGLQRTYEQYF
TGTGCCAGCAGCCACGGCCTCCAAAGGACCTACGAGCAGTACTTC
>TRBV12-3/TRBV12-4|TRBD1|-|TRBJ1-4
CASSWGDRDEKLFF
TGTGCCAGCAGTTGGGGGGACAGGGATGAAAAACTGTTTTTT
>TRBV6-6|-|few|TRBJ1-2
CASSYGQSYGYTF
TGTGCCAGCAGTTACGGCCAGTCCTATGGCTACACCTTC
>TRBV10-3|TRBD1|-|TRBJ1-2
CAISESGQGYGYTF
TGTGCCATCAGTGAGTCGGGACAGGGGTATGGCTACACCTTC
>TRBV7-2|-|few|TRBJ2-5
CASSPSYQETQYF
TGTGCCAGCAGCCCCAGCTACCAAGAGACCCAGTACTTC
>TRBV6-1|TRBD1|-|TRBJ1-4
CASEEGTGTEKLFF
TGTGCCAGCGAGGAGGGGACAGGGACGGAAAAACTGTTTTTT
>TRBV20-1|TRBD1|few|TRBJ2-1
CSALPHRGTNEQFF
TGCAGTGCTTTGCCCCACAGGGGTACGAATGAGCAGTTCTTC
>TRBV2|TRBD1|many|TRBJ1-1
CASSETGSGGAFF
TGTGCCAGCAGTGAGACAGGGTCAGGTGGAGCTTTCTTT
>TRBV7-2|-|few|TRBJ2-5
CASSLALYQETQYF
TGTGCCAGCAGCTTAGCGTTGTACCAAGAGACCCAGTACTTC
>TRBV6-1|TRBD1|many|TRBJ1-4
CASTSGGQLHEKLFF
TGTGCCAGCACCTCCGGGGGACAGCTTCATGAAAAACTGTTTTTT
>TRBV7-9|-|-|TRBJ2-3
CASSLPASGTGRTDTQYF
TGTGCCAGCAGCTTACCGGCTAGCGGGACAGGGCGCACAGATACGCAGTATTTT
>TRBV4-1|TRBD2|-|TRBJ2-2
CASSQTSSGELFF
TGCGCCAGCAGCCAGACTAGCTCGGGGGAGCTGTTTTTT
>TRBV6-5|TRBD2|-|TRBJ2-7
CASSYSINLAGTTYELYF
TGTGCCAGCAGTTACTCGATAAACCTAGCGGGGACAACCTACGAGCTGTACTTC
>TRBV20-1|-|-|TRBJ1-4
CSARVHDHNEKLFF
TGCAGTGCTAGAGTCCACGACCACAATGAAAAACTGTTTTTT
>TRBV7-8|-|few|TRBJ1-5
CASSFGRNNQPQHF
TGTGCCAGCAGCTTCGGACGGAATAATCAGCCCCAGCATTTT
>TRBV20-1|-|once|TRBJ1-1
CSAPSEGGTEAFF
TGCAGTGCCCCATCGGAAGGGGGCACTGAAGCTTTCTTT
>TRBV28|-|-|TRBJ1-2
CASSFQAVYGYTF
TGTGCCAGCAGTTTTCAGGCAGTTTATGGCTACACCTTC
>TRBV20-1|-|-|TRBJ2-3
CSASPAMGIYTQYF
TGCAGTGCTAGTCCGGCAATGGGGATATATACGCAGTATTTT
>TRBV7-8|-|few|TRBJ1-3
CASSLDKVSGNTIYF
TGTGCCAGCAGCTTAGATAAAGTCTCTGGAAACACCATATATTTT
>TRBV27|TRBD1|few|TRBJ1-1
CASSADRAGESPEAFF
TGTGCCAGCAGTGCTGACAGGGCGGGTGAAAGCCCTGAAGCTTTCTTT
>TRBV27|-|-|TRBJ2-2
CASSTHITGELFF
TGTGCCAGCAGTACCCACATCACCGGGGAGCTGTTTTTT
>TRBV7-7|-|-|TRBJ1-5
CASSLGQAYSNQPQHF
TGTGCCAGCAGCTTAGGACAAGCATATAGCAATCAGCCCCAGCATTTT
>TRBV6-1|-|-|TRBJ2-1
CASRPGFRAAPHNEQFF
TGTGCCAGCAGGCCAGGGTTCCGGGCGGCCCCCCACAATGAGCAGTTCTTC
>TRBV4-1|-|many|TRBJ1-3
CASSQGYSGNTIYF
TGCGCCAGCAGCCAAGGTTACTCTGGAAACACCATATATTTT
>TRBV2|-|-|TRBJ1-1
CASGQLGLTEAFF
TGTGCCAGTGGACAGCTGGGACTCACTGAAGCTTTCTTT
>TRBV6-1|TRBD2|-|TRBJ2-1
CASRLPGLTYNEQFF
TGTGCCAGCAGACTCCCGGGACTAACCTACAATGAGCAGTTCTTC
>TRBV7-6|-|few|TRBJ2-3
CASSESTIASTDTQYF
TGTGCCAGCAGCGAAAGCACAATAGCTAGCACAGATACGCAGTATTTT
>TRBV6-1|TRBD2|-|TRBJ2-5
CASRNVAGGKTQYF
TGTGCCAGCAGAAACGTAGCGGGAGGAAAGACCCAGTACTTC
>TRBV27|TRBD1|-|TRBJ2-1
CASSQGTGGREQFF
TGTGCCAGCAGCCAGGGGACAGGGGGCCGGGAGCAGTTCTTC
>TRBV24-1|-|-|TRBJ2-3
CATSDSFEKTQYF
TGTGCCACCAGTGACTCATTCGAAAAAACGCAGTATTTT
>TRBV19|-|-|TRBJ2-1
CASSIRGAENNEQFF
TGTGCCAGTAGTATCAGGGGCGCAGAGAACAATGAGCAGTTCTTC
>TRBV20-1|-|few|TRBJ2-7
CSAAGTGDAYEQYF
TGCAGTGCTGCCGGGACCGGGGACGCCTACGAGCAGTACTTC
>TRBV11-1|-|-|TRBJ1-5
CATNRDKGQPQHF
TGTGCCACAAACCGGGACAAGGGCCAGCCCCAGCATTTT
>TRBV28|-|-|TRBJ1-4
CASSLGGLGEKLFF
TGTGCCAGCAGTTTAGGGGGTTTGGGTGAAAAACTGTTTTTT